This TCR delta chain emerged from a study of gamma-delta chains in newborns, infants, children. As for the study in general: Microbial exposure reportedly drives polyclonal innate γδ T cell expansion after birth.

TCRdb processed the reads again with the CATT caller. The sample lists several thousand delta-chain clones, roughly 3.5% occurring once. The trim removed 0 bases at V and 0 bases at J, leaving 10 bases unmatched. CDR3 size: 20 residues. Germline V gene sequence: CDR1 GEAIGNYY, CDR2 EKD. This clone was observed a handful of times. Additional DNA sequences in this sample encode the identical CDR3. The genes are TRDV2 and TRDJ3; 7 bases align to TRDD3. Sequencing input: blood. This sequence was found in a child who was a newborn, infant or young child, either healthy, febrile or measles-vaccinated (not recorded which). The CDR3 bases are TGTGCCTGTGACACCGCCGGGGGATTTCGGAGCTCCTGGGACACCCGACAGATGTTTTTC. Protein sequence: CACDTAGGFRSSWDTRQMFF.